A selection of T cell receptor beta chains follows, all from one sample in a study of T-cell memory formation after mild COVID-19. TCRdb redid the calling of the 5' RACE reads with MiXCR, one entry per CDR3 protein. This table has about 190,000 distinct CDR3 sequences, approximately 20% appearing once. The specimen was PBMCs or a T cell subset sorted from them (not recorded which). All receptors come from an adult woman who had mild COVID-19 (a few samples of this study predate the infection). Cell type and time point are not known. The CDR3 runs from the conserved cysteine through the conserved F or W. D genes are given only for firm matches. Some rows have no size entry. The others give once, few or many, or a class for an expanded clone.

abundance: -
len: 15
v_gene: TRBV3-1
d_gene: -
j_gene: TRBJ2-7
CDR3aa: CASSPQARGPYEQYF
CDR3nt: TGTGCCAGCAGCCCACAAGCCAGGGGCCCATACGAGCAGTACTTC

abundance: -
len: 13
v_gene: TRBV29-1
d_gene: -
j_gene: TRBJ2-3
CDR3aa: CSVRDRGWDTQYF
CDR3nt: TGCAGCGTCCGGGACCGGGGTTGGGATACGCAGTATTTT

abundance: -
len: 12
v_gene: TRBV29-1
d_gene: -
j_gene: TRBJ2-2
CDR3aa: CSGGQSTGELFF
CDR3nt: TGCAGCGGTGGACAGTCCACCGGGGAGCTGTTTTTT

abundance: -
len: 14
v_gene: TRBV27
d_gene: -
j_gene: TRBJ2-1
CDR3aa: CASSTQGGSGEQFF
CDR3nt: TGTGCCAGCAGTACTCAGGGGGGTTCGGGTGAGCAGTTCTTC

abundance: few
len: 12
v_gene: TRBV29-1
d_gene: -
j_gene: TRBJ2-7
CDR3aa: CSVVVESYEQYF
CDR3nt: TGCAGCGTTGTGGTAGAGTCCTACGAGCAGTACTTC

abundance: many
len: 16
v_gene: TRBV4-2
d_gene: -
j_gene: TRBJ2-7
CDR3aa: CASSPGRGREPYEQYF
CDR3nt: TGTGCCAGCAGCCCAGGTAGGGGAAGGGAGCCCTACGAGCAGTACTTC

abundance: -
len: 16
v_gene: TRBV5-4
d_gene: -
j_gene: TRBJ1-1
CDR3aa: CASSLPVGVKNTEAFF
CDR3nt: TGTGCCAGCAGCTTGCCGGTAGGGGTTAAGAACACTGAAGCTTTCTTT

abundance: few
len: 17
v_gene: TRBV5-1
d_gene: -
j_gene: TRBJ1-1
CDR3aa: CASSWIGSAGPNTEAFF
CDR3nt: TGCGCCAGCAGCTGGATCGGTTCAGCAGGACCGAACACTGAAGCTTTCTTT

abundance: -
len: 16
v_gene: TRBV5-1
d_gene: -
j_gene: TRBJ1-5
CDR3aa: CASSLGGAEDNQPQHF
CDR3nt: TGCGCCAGCAGCTTGGGTGGGGCAGAGGACAATCAGCCCCAGCATTTT

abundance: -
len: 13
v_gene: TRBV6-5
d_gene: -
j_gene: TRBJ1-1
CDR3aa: CASSPFLSTEAFF
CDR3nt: TGTGCCAGCAGCCCATTCCTATCCACTGAAGCTTTCTTT

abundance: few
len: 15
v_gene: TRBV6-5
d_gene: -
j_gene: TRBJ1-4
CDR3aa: CASSYSLQINEKLFF
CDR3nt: TGTGCCAGCAGTTACTCGCTTCAGATTAATGAAAAACTGTTTTTT

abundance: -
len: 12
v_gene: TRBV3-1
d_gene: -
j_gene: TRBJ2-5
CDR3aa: CASSQIKETQYF
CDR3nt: TGTGCCAGCAGCCAAATTAAAGAGACCCAGTACTTC

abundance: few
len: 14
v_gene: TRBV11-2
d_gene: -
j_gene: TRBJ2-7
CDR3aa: CASSSLIARAEQYF
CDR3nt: TGTGCCAGCAGCTCACTTATAGCCAGGGCGGAGCAGTACTTC

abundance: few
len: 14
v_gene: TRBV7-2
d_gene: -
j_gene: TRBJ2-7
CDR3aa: CASSFLESPNEQYF
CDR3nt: TGTGCCAGCAGCTTCTTAGAGAGTCCCAACGAGCAGTACTTC

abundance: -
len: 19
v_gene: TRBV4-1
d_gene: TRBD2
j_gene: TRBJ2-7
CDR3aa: CASSQDNRVGLASTYEQYF
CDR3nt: TGCGCCAGCAGCCAAGACAACAGGGTCGGACTAGCGTCTACCTACGAGCAGTACTTC

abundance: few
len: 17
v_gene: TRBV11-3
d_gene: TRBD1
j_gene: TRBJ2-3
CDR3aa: CASSLGLGQGDTDTQYF
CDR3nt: TGTGCCAGCAGCTTAGGACTCGGACAGGGGGACACAGATACGCAGTATTTT

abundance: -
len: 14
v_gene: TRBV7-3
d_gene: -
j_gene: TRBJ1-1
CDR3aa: CASSLEAGKGEAFF
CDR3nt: TGTGCCAGCAGCTTAGAGGCAGGGAAGGGTGAAGCTTTCTTT

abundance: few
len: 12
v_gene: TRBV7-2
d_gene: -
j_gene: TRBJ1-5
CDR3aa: CASSLEVSAQHF
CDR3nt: TGTGCCAGCAGCTTAGAGGTCTCGGCCCAGCATTTT

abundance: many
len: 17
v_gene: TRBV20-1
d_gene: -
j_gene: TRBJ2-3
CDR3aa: CSASGGDSTSRTDTQYF
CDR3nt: TGCAGTGCTTCAGGGGGGGACTCGACTAGCCGCACAGATACGCAGTATTTT

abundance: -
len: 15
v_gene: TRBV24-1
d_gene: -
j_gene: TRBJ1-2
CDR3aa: CATSDSGVGNYGYTF
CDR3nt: TGTGCCACCAGTGATTCAGGCGTCGGGAACTATGGCTACACCTTC

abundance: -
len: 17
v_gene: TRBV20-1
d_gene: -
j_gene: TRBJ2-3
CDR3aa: CSARVGIGSISGDTQYF
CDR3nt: TGCAGTGCTAGAGTGGGCATCGGCAGTATTTCAGGAGATACGCAGTATTTT

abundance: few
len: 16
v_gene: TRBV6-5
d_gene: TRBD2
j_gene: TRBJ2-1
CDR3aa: CASSYSGGRRYNEQFF
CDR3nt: TGTGCCAGCAGTTACTCTGGCGGGAGACGTTACAATGAGCAGTTCTTC

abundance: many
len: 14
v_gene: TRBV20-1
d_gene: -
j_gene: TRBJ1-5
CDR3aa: CSARDSAGTQPQHF
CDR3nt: TGCAGTGCTAGAGATTCGGCAGGGACTCAGCCCCAGCATTTT

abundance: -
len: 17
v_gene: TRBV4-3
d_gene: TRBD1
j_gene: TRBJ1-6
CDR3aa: CASSQGAAGGWNSPLHF
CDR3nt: TGCGCCAGCAGCCAAGGGGCGGCAGGGGGCTGGAATTCACCCCTCCACTTT

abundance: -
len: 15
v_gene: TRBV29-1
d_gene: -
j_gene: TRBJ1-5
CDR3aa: CSIAQGSGSNQPQHF
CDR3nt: TGCTCAATAGCGCAGGGTTCGGGTAGCAATCAGCCCCAGCATTTT

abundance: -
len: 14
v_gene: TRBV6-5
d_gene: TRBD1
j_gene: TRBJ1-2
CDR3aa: CASSSFNRGYGYTF
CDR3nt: TGTGCCAGCAGTTCGTTCAACAGGGGCTATGGCTACACCTTC

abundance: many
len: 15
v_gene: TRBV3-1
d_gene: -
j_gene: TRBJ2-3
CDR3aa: CASSQVGGRVDTQYF
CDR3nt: TGTGCCAGCAGCCAAGTCGGGGGTCGGGTGGATACGCAGTATTTT

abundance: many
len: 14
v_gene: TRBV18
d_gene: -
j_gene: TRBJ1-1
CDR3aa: CASSRDRKNTEAFF
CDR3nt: TGTGCCAGCTCACGAGACAGAAAAAACACTGAAGCTTTCTTT

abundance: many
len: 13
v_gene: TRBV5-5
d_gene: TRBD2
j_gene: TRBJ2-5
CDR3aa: CASTRGREETQYF
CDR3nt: TGTGCCAGCACCCGAGGGCGGGAGGAGACCCAGTACTTC

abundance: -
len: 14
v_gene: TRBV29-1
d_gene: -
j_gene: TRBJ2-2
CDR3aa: CSVGWTANTGELFF
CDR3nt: TGCAGCGTTGGGTGGACGGCAAACACCGGGGAGCTGTTTTTT

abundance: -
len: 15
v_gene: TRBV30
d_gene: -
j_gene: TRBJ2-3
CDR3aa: CAWSVAGLRTDTQYF
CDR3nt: TGTGCCTGGAGTGTGGCAGGGCTGAGGACAGATACGCAGTATTTT

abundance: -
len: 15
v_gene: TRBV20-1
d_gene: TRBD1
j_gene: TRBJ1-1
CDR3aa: CSARDRTGMNTEAFF
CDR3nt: TGCAGTGCTAGAGATAGGACAGGTATGAACACTGAAGCTTTCTTT

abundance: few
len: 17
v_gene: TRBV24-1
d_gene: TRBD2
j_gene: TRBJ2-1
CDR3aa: CATSDRSGTRNFNEQFF
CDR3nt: TGTGCCACCAGTGACCGTTCCGGGACTAGGAATTTTAATGAGCAGTTCTTC

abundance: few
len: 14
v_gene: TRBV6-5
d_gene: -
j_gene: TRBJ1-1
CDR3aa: CASSSLYMNTEAFF
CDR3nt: TGTGCCAGCAGCAGTCTCTACATGAACACTGAAGCTTTCTTT

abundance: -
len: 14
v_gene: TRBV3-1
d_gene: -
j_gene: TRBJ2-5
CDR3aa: CASSPPWGGGRLEF
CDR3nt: TGTGCCAGCAGCCCGCCCTGGGGCGGGGGCCGCCTTGAATTC

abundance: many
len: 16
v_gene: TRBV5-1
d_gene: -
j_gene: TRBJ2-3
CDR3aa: CASSLVRAGGTDTQYF
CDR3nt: TGCGCCAGCAGCTTGGTGAGGGCTGGGGGCACAGATACGCAGTATTTT

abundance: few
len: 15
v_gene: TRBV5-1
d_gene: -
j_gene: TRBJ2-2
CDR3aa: CASSIGGGNTGELFF
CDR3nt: TGCGCCAGCAGCATCGGAGGTGGGAACACCGGGGAGCTGTTTTTT

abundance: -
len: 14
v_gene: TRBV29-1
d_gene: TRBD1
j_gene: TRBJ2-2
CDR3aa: CSARQGAYTGELFF
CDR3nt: TGCAGCGCTAGACAGGGGGCATATACCGGGGAGCTGTTTTTT

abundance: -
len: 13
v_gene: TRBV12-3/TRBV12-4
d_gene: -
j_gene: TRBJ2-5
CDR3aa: CATGGTEGKTQYF
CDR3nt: TGTGCCACCGGCGGGACCGAAGGGAAGACCCAGTACTTC

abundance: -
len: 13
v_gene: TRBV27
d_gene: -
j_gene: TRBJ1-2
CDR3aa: CASARDADYGYTF
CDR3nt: TGTGCCAGCGCCAGGGATGCGGACTATGGCTACACCTTC

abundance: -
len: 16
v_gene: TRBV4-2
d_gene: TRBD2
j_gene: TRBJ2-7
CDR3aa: CASSPTPGLAGKEQYF
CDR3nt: TGTGCCAGCAGCCCTACACCGGGACTAGCGGGAAAAGAGCAGTACTTC

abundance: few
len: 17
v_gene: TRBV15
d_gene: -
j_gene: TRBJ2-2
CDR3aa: CATKPGTSWVNTGELFF
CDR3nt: TGTGCCACCAAACCCGGGACAAGCTGGGTGAACACCGGGGAGCTGTTTTTT